Presented here are 18 T cell receptor beta chains from one specimen sequenced in a study of blood T cell repertoires in COVID-19. Method: immunoSEQ multiplex PCR; TCRdb's copy keeps in-frame clones and lacks some. The sample lists over 150,000 clones, over 80% occurring once. The sequencing sample was made of peripheral blood. The receptors were gathered from a woman between 65 and 79 years old with COVID-19, enrolled during active disease.

V is TRBV7-9 and J is TRBJ2-3; D possibly corresponds to TRBD1 (6 bases). Trimming stripped 1 base from V and 5 bases from J, with 19 bases between. CDR1 and CDR2 (germline): SEHNR, FQNEAQ (reference sequence). The CDR3 is 17 residues long. The CDR3 sequence is CASSLVTSGGLGDTQYF. The CDR3 coding sequence is TGTGCCAGCAGCTTAGTCACCAGTGGGGGCTTGGGAGATACGCAGTATTTT. Using reference TRBV7-9 and TRBJ2-3 for the parts outside the CDR3, the full variable domain is DTGVSQNPRHKITKRGQNVTFRCDPISEHNRLYWYRQTLGQGPEFLTYFQNEAQLEKSRLLSDRFSAERPKGSFSTLEIQRTEQGDSAMYLCASSLVTSGGLGDTQYFGPGTRLTVL.

The CDR3, as DNA: TGTGCCAGCAGCTTAGGACAGGGGGTCCTCACCGGGGAGCTGTTTTTT. This gives the protein CASSLGQGVLTGELFF. This chain joins TRBV7-2 and TRBJ2-2; 9 positions match TRBD1. Germline CDR1 SGHTA, CDR2 FQGNSA. With V trimmed by 1 base and J by 4 bases, 4 bases remained unmatched. CDR3 length: 16 amino acids.

V and J are TRBV18 and TRBJ2-7, with 7 bases that match TRBD2. CDR1 and CDR2 from the germline V gene are KGHSH and LQKENI. The V gene end was trimmed by 2 bases and the J gene end by 2 bases; junction bases not matched to a gene: 9. The CDR3 consists of 16 residues. The CDR3 DNA reads TGTGCCAGCTCACCAGGGATAGCGGGTGACACCTACGAGCAGTACTTC. Translation gives CASSPGIAGDTYEQYF.

This chain links TRBV9 with TRBJ1-1; D call uncertain. The CDR3 length is 13 residues. V was pared by 1 base and J by 0 bases, with 4 bases between. The germline CDR1 and CDR2 sequences are SGDLS and YYNGEE. The CDR3 region is CASSVRLNTEAFF. The DNA for the CDR3 is TGTGCCAGCAGCGTACGGTTGAACACTGAAGCTTTCTTT.

This chain connects TRBV5-4 to TRBJ1-2; 9 bases map to TRBD1. Trimming took 4 bases from V and 5 from J; bases not matched to a gene: 9. Germline V gene data show CDR1 as SGHNT and CDR2 as YYREEE (reference sequence). The CDR3 has 15 amino acids. CDR3 amino acids: CASSPRTGAMYGYTF. The CDR3 DNA reads TGTGCCAGCAGCCCGAGGACAGGGGCCATGTATGGCTACACCTTC.

The chain couples TRBV3-1 (or the pseudogene TRBV3-2) to TRBJ1-5; TRBD1 matches 8 bases. From germline, CDR1 is LGHDT and CDR2 YNNKEL (reference sequence). This CDR3 spans 14 amino acids. Germline trimming cut 3 bases from V and 7 bases from J; bases unmatched to any gene: 5. The CDR3 here is CASSQTGDGQPQHF. CDR3 DNA sequence: TGTGCCAGCAGCCAGACAGGGGATGGACAGCCCCAGCATTTT.

The chain combines TRBV28 with TRBJ2-2; a weak D match, TRBD1 (6 bases). Trimming stripped 4 bases from V and 7 bases from J, with 13 bases between. This CDR3 contains 14 residues. The germline V gene encodes CDR1 MDHEN and CDR2 SYDVKM. The CDR3 protein is CASSSTGYNGELFF. The DNA of the CDR3 is TGTGCCAGCAGTTCGACAGGTTACAACGGGGAGCTGTTTTTT.

This chain uses TRBV5-6 with TRBJ2-3; D possibly corresponds to TRBD1 (6 bases). Germline CDR1 reads SGHDT; CDR2 reads YYEEEE. There are 15 residues in the CDR3. V lost 4 bases, J lost 4 bases, and 16 bases lay in between. In DNA form, the CDR3 reads TGTGCCAGCAGCCCACAGGGCGTCCGGGCAGATACGCAGTATTTT. As protein: CASSPQGVRADTQYF.

This clone was observed once. The rearrangement joins TRBV20-1 to TRBJ1-1; 9 bases are shared with TRBD1. V shed 3 bases and J 7 bases; nucleotides not matched to a gene: 3. The CDR3 contains 12 residues. In germline, CDR1 is DFQATT, CDR2 SNEGSKA (reference sequence). The CDR3 DNA sequence: TGCAGTGCTAGTGGACAGGGGTTTGAAGCTTTCTTT. This translates into CSASGQGFEAFF.

The CDR3 bases are TGTGCCAGCAGCCAGACCCAGACTAGCGGGAGCTACAATGAGCAGTTCTTC. This encodes CASSQTQTSGSYNEQFF. The chain combines TRBV4-2 with TRBJ2-1, with 12 positions matching TRBD2. V dropped 3 bases and J dropped 3; count of bases not matched to a gene: 6. Germline V gene lookup returns CDR1 LGHNA and CDR2 YNFKEQ. This CDR3 has 17 amino acids.

The chain carries TRBV5-1 and TRBJ2-1, with 9 bases lining up with TRBD2. With V trimmed by 0 bases and J by 10 bases, 5 bases remained unmatched. The CDR3 is 14 amino acids. Germline CDR1 is SGHRS and CDR2 is YFSETQ. CDR3 nucleotides: TGCGCCAGCAGCTTGGGTGCGGGAGGGCCCGAGCAGTTCTTC. Its translation: CASSLGAGGPEQFF. The full variable domain, with the rest looked up from reference TRBV5-1 and TRBJ2-1, is KAGVTQTPRYLIKTRGQQVTLSCSPISGHRSVSWYQQTPGQGLQFLFEYFSETQRNKGNFPGRFSGRQFSNSRSEMNVSTLELGDSALYLCASSLGAGGPEQFFGPGTRLTVL.

The rearrangement joins TRBV6-5 to TRBJ1-2; the match to TRBD1 covers 7 bases. CDR1 and CDR2 from the germline V gene are MNHEY and SVGAGI. This CDR3 spans 14 amino acids. Germline trimming cut 6 bases from V and 1 base from J; bases unmatched to any gene: 5. This chain's CDR3 is CASRGTEVNYGYTF. CDR3 sequence (DNA): TGTGCCAGCAGGGGGACAGAAGTTAACTATGGCTACACCTTC.

This chain uses TRBV28 with TRBJ2-7, with 8 bases identical to TRBD2. Germline values: CDR1 MDHEN, CDR2 SYDVKM. This CDR3 has 16 amino acids. J gave up 5 bases and V 10 bases, and 19 bases lay outside the gene matches. CDR3 amino acids: CATVTSGSLAAHEQYF. The CDR3 nucleotides read TGTGCCACAGTCACGAGCGGGAGTCTCGCAGCCCACGAGCAGTACTTC.

This chain joins TRBV28 and TRBJ2-3; D is possibly TRBD1 (5 bases). The germline V and J ends were trimmed by 6 bases and 6 bases, with 19 bases remaining between them. This CDR3 region has 15 residues. Germline CDR1 is MDHEN and CDR2 is SYDVKM. CDR3 nucleotide sequence: TGTGCCAGCAGCCGCTATGAAGGGGCGAGGGATACGCAGTATTTT. It specifies CASSRYEGARDTQYF.

The chain combines TRBV6-5 with TRBJ1-1; 9 nucleotides align to TRBD1. Per germline, CDR1 MNHEY and CDR2 SVGAGI. CDR3 length: 14 residues. V shed 6 bases, J shed 0 bases, and the junction held 2 bases outside the gene matches. DNA for the CDR3: TGTGCCAGCAGAGGACAGGGGTTGAACACTGAAGCTTTCTTT. This codes for CASRGQGLNTEAFF.

V and J are TRBV7-6 and TRBJ2-1, with D possibly matching TRBD2 (5 bases). Germline V gives CDR1 SGHVS, CDR2 FNYEAQ. Trimming left V 1 base short and J 5 bases short, with 18 bases between. This CDR3 contains 17 residues. The CDR3 loop reads CASSLVPVGVLDNEQFF. CDR3 sequence (DNA): TGTGCCAGCAGCTTAGTCCCCGTGGGAGTACTTGACAATGAGCAGTTCTTC.

This rearrangement joins TRBV29-1 to TRBJ2-3, with 7 bases identical to TRBD2. The V and J ends lost 3 bases and 0 bases, in that order; junction bases with no gene match: 3. This CDR3 is 14 amino acids long. Germline V gene data show CDR1 as SQVTM and CDR2 as ANQGSEA. The CDR3 DNA is TGCAGCGTTGATGGTAGCGGGAGCACAGATACGCAGTATTTT. Amino acid sequence: CSVDGSGSTDTQYF.

The J gene is TRBJ2-2, the V gene TRBV11-2; D uncertain. Per germline, CDR1 SGHAT and CDR2 FQNNGV. V was clipped by 4 bases and J by 6 bases, with 9 bases between them. This CDR3 has 13 residues. The DNA for the CDR3 is TGTGCCAGCAGCTCTCAGTTGGCCGGGGAGCTGTTTTTT. Translated: CASSSQLAGELFF.